What follows is one TCR beta chain and its context. Assay used: immunoSEQ multiplex PCR; TCRdb lists only in-frame clones, some missing. The sample shows about 150,000 clones, about 86% of them seen only once. The data stem from a study of blood T cell repertoires in COVID-19. Per the germline V gene, CDR1 is GTSNPN and CDR2 is SVGIG (reference sequence). Trimming took 3 bases from V and 0 from J; bases not matched to a gene: 5. There are 15 residues in the CDR3. This receptor was obtained from a man aged 50 to 60 who had recovered from COVID-19. The chain links TRBV30 to TRBJ1-3, with 7 bases that match TRBD1. Sequencing was performed on PBMCs or T cells enriched from blood (not recorded which). DNA for the CDR3: TGTGCCTGGAGAGACAGGGTTTACTCTGGAAACACCATATATTTT. The encoded protein is CAWRDRVYSGNTIYF.